A selection of T cell receptor beta chains follows, all from one sample in a study of blood T cell repertoires in COVID-19. Some clones are missing from TCRdb's copy, which holds only in-frame ones; the method was immunoSEQ multiplex PCR. The data contain 130,000 to 150,000 clones, 84% of them singletons. Sequencing used peripheral blood. The origin of the receptors is a woman of 80 years or more in a cohort sampled during active or convalescent COVID-19. CDR3s include the opening cysteine and the closing phenylalanine or tryptophan. Each record gives: CDR3 protein, V gene, clone size. Some rows have no size entry. The others give once, few or many, or a class for an expanded clone.

cdr3_aa: CASRPSGGAWEQFF; v_call: TRBV28; clone_size: .
cdr3_aa: CASSLGLAGNTIYF; v_call: TRBV28; clone_size: .
cdr3_aa: CASRGQDGDGYTF; v_call: TRBV28; clone_size: .
cdr3_aa: CASSPRQGEKLFF; v_call: TRBV13; clone_size: .
cdr3_aa: CSGAQGYEKLFF; v_call: TRBV29-1; clone_size: .
cdr3_aa: CASSPGALQGFGYTF; v_call: TRBV3-1/TRBV3-2; clone_size: .
cdr3_aa: CASSLLRETEAFF; v_call: TRBV5-1; clone_size: once
cdr3_aa: CASRLTQGTAFF; v_call: TRBV2; clone_size: .
cdr3_aa: CASSNYRETNTEAFF; v_call: TRBV6-6; clone_size: .
cdr3_aa: CASSLLQGSSYNEQFF; v_call: TRBV5-1; clone_size: .
cdr3_aa: CATLASPPTEAFF; v_call: TRBV6-5; clone_size: .
cdr3_aa: CASSLMMVGYTF; v_call: TRBV19; clone_size: once
cdr3_aa: CASSFGALVGTEAFF; v_call: TRBV5-6; clone_size: .
cdr3_aa: CASSAGRAYNSPLHF; v_call: TRBV9; clone_size: .
cdr3_aa: CASSLSRSSYEQYF; v_call: TRBV7-9; clone_size: .
cdr3_aa: CASSEGLAVNTGELFF; v_call: TRBV5-1; clone_size: .
cdr3_aa: CASSLRHRLKAFF; v_call: TRBV3-1/TRBV3-2; clone_size: .
cdr3_aa: CASSSGIPEAFF; v_call: TRBV2; clone_size: .
cdr3_aa: CASSLAINTEAFF; v_call: TRBV5-1; clone_size: .
cdr3_aa: CASSFGGAFRDEQFF; v_call: TRBV7-9; clone_size: .
cdr3_aa: CASTLAGGTGELFF; v_call: TRBV4-2; clone_size: few
cdr3_aa: CATSRRGGRNEQFF; v_call: TRBV15; clone_size: .
cdr3_aa: CASSYSTGRETQYF; v_call: TRBV6-5; clone_size: .
cdr3_aa: CASRAGGSGNTIYF; v_call: TRBV19; clone_size: few
cdr3_aa: CASRPRGGSYEQYF; v_call: TRBV6-5; clone_size: .
cdr3_aa: CAWNRDFTDTQYF; v_call: TRBV30; clone_size: .
cdr3_aa: CASSQGGFTEAFF; v_call: TRBV3-1/TRBV3-2; clone_size: few
cdr3_aa: CASSTLNSRGWGKQYF; v_call: TRBV27; clone_size: .
cdr3_aa: CASSPSPDTEAFF; v_call: TRBV18; clone_size: .
cdr3_aa: CASSYLLGTTYEQYF; v_call: TRBV6-5; clone_size: .
cdr3_aa: CASSAQGASETQYF; v_call: TRBV11-3; clone_size: .
cdr3_aa: CATSRGGLQETQYF; v_call: TRBV15; clone_size: .
cdr3_aa: CASSTDSSRYGYTF; v_call: TRBV7-2; clone_size: .
cdr3_aa: CASSLSGIGTEAFF; v_call: TRBV5-1; clone_size: .
cdr3_aa: CASSQDGLLAVSTDTQYF; v_call: TRBV4-2; clone_size: .
cdr3_aa: CASSFDPRGFEAFF; v_call: TRBV27; clone_size: .
cdr3_aa: CASSLDMNTEAFF; v_call: TRBV7-9; clone_size: .
cdr3_aa: CASATSRGTEAFF; v_call: TRBV6-5; clone_size: .
cdr3_aa: CASTEDSPRTQYF; v_call: TRBV28; clone_size: once
cdr3_aa: CASSIGTEPTGELFF; v_call: TRBV5-1; clone_size: once
cdr3_aa: CASSPGPTWETQYF; v_call: TRBV28; clone_size: .
cdr3_aa: CASRWARNQPQHF; v_call: TRBV19; clone_size: .
cdr3_aa: CASSLSQGSDEQFF; v_call: TRBV7-6; clone_size: .
cdr3_aa: CAIPPGVVQTQYF; v_call: TRBV7-2; clone_size: .
cdr3_aa: CASSSGGAVTDTQYF; v_call: TRBV5-1; clone_size: .
cdr3_aa: CASSKGDRGFDEQYF; v_call: TRBV19; clone_size: .
cdr3_aa: CASSLGLAGEQYF; v_call: TRBV5-1; clone_size: .
cdr3_aa: CASSRDSNYGYTF; v_call: TRBV6-5; clone_size: .
cdr3_aa: CASDSRGLGEAFF; v_call: TRBV19; clone_size: .
cdr3_aa: CASSSGGVINEQFF; v_call: TRBV7-3; clone_size: .
cdr3_aa: CASSYSTGQGEQPQHF; v_call: TRBV5-8; clone_size: .
cdr3_aa: CASSSRTSFATDTQYF; v_call: TRBV28; clone_size: few
cdr3_aa: CASSEGPGRQGGKLFF; v_call: TRBV2; clone_size: .